The present entry profiles one T cell receptor (beta chain) with its context. This specimen comes from a study of blood T cell repertoires in COVID-19. Study-wide background: Acute-phase and convalescent COVID-19 samples originated in the United States, Italy and Spain. T cells, B-cell-depleted T cells, or PBMCs supplied cDNA or gDNA.

Here immunoSEQ multiplex PCR was the method, and the copy in TCRdb shows in-frame clones only, minus some. There are 87,000 or so clones in the sample; about 87% occur only once, and more than 4% lies in the top ten. Germline-derived CDR1 and CDR2 are MNHEY and SMNVEV (reference sequence). Trimming took 2 bases from V and 5 from J; bases not matched to a gene: 9. The CDR3 contains 17 residues. Sequences were obtained from peripheral blood. This TCR came from a middle-aged man with acute or convalescent COVID-19. The J gene is TRBJ2-5, the V gene TRBV27, with TRBD2 matching over 12 bases. CDR3 in DNA: TGTGCCAGCAGTTTAGGCCTAGCGGGAGGGCCATGGGAGACCCAGTACTTC. It encodes CASSLGLAGGPWETQYF.